This T cell receptor beta chain was retrieved from a study of T cells in lung cancer brain metastases. Looking at the study overall: Among the roughly 22 patients, some 18 reported tobacco use, median about 39 pack-years.

The CDR3 is made up of 16 amino acids. V dropped 3 bases and J dropped 0 bases, with 16 bases sitting between them. CDR1 and CDR2 (germline): SGDLS, YYNGEE. Either synchronous oligometastatic disease or delayed solitary brain metastasis recurrence led to resection. Patients with a history of multiple malignancies were excluded. The repertoire was sequenced with immunoSEQ multiplex PCR; TCRdb's copy has only in-frame clones and lacks some. This table has under 4,500 clones, 85% to 90% appearing once. The receptor comes from a man aged 60 to 75 with non-small cell lung cancer. The specimen sequenced was tumor tissue from the primary lung tumor. This chain connects TRBV9 to TRBJ2-7; D may correspond to TRBD1 or TRBD2 (6 bases each). The CDR3 DNA is TGTGCCAGCAGCGCAGGCGGGACACTCAGCTCCTACGAGCAGTACTTC. Encoded protein: CASSAGGTLSSYEQYF.